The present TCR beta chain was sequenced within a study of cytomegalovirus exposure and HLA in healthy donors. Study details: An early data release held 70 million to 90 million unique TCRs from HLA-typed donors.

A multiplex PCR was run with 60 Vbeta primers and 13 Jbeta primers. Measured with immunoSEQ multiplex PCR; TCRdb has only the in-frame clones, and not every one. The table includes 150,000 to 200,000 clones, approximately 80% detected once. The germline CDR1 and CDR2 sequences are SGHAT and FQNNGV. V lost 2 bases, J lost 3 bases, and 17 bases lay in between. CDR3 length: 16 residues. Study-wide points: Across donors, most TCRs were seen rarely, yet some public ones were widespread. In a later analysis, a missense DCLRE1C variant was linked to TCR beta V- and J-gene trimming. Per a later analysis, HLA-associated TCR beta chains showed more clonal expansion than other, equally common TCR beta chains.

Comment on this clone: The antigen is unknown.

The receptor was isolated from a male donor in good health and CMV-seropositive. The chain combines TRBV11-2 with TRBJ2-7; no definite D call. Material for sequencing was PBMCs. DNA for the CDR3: TGTGCCAGCAGCTTAAAAGACACTGCCGTTTTCTACGAGCAGTACTTC. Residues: CASSLKDTAVFYEQYF.